This paragraph covers one TCR beta chain sequence. There is no known antigen for this receptor. No base quality values were provided; no much bigger clone lies one nucleotide off. Libraries were made using the immunoSEQ multiplex PCR assay. The multiplex PCR relied on a mix of 60 forward primers for TCR Vbeta segments and 13 reverse primers for TCR Jbeta segments. The CDR3 region of rearranged TCR beta genes was amplified from genomic DNA with a multiplex PCR assay. On the Illumina HiSeq System, the amplified TCR beta libraries were sequenced as 87-base-pair reads. The source study handled its data this way. In a later analysis, some 80 million unique TCR beta chains were counted across the approximately 640 repertoires, and roughly 11 million of these chains were shared by at least two donors. Raw reads were error-corrected and collapsed into unique sequences with a nearest-neighbor algorithm that merged closely related sequences to remove PCR and sequencing errors. To assign V, D and J gene segments, CDR3 sequences were aligned to IMGT reference sequences. For a sequence to be retained, at least a six-nucleotide match to both a V gene segment and a J gene segment was required. A rearrangement was called productive if the CDR3 had no stop codons and remained in frame with V and J, and every other rearrangement was called non-productive. Following IMGT convention, CDR3 was defined as the stretch from the second conserved V-encoded cysteine to the conserved J-encoded phenylalanine. The earlier analysis of about 610 of the donors excluded any sequence lacking an unambiguous match to a single V gene segment. An earlier analysis of several hundred of the donors classified V segments as functional when productive rearrangements were above 56.7% and as segregating when the standard deviation between donors was above 5%. To diagnose cytomegalovirus status from the catalog of TCR beta chain sequences, a statistical classification framework was built. In a later analysis, V and J genes were assigned by comparing TCR nucleotide sequences against IMGT/GENE-DB human TR gene sequences. The TCRdist pipeline was used in a later analysis to assign CDR3 sequences and most-parsimonious VDJ recombination scenarios. In a later analysis, every TCR beta chain was defined by the combination of its CDR3 amino acid sequence and its V-gene family, and reads without a unique V-gene family were dropped. In a later analysis, 500 to 650 highly shared, low-generation-probability nucleotide sequences were removed to address suspected cross-contamination and a sequencing artifact. In a later analysis, a clonal expansion index for each public chain was calculated from normalized within-repertoire ranks of inferred template counts. In a later analysis, generation probabilities were computed with a VDJ recombination model fitted to out-of-frame rearrangements, and the resulting probabilities were checked against IGoR. Hypergeometric tests were used in a later analysis to score TCR-TCR, TCR-HLA and TCR-CMV co-occurrence, with a repertoire-size bias correction applied to the TCR pairs. In a later analysis, false discovery rates were estimated by permuting HLA or CMV assignments 20 times. In a later analysis, co-occurring TCRs were grouped using DBSCAN, with TCRdist sequence similarity added in when clustering inside HLA-allele-positive subsets. Repertoires with fewer than 30,000 or more than 120,000 public chains, plus five repertoires with anomalous nucleotide sharing, were excluded from co-occurrence clustering. TCRdb retrieved this table from immuneACCESS and kept in-frame rearrangements only. Not all clones are present; in checked studies, unresolved V genes account for under half, and no reason is known for the remainder. That table gives V, J and clone size, and the DNA gave D and trimming. This sample has around 150,000 clones in its table, and around 63% of those were observed once. Together, the top ten hold 3.5% to 5% of the sample.

This sample was included in a study of cytomegalovirus exposure and HLA in healthy donors (TCRdb year 2017). In the study overall: According to an earlier analysis of a few hundred of the donors, about 179 million T cells yielded roughly 110 million unique TCR beta sequences and about 300 Gb of sequence data. All discovery cohort repertoires had been generated on a single sequencing platform. The study used immunosequencing to profile the T cell repertoires of about 670 subjects and linked those repertoires to cytomegalovirus serostatus. Typing coverage differed by locus: A, B, C, DRB1 and DQB1 were typed in about 629-640 donors, DQA1 in approximately 520, DPA1 in 606, and DPB1 in about 450. An early release covering more than 500 HLA-typed donors comprised roughly 300 gigabases of sequencing data and tens of millions of unique TCR sequences. Alongside the repertoire data, information on donor age, sex, ethnicity and CMV serostatus was compiled. To study patterns of TCR occurrence, a later analysis re-analyzed previously published TCR beta repertoires from around 670 donors and added high-resolution HLA genotyping. Among the roughly 400 genotyped donors, around 79% belonged to the genetic ancestry cluster associated with self-reported Caucasian donors. The study was designed to test whether signatures of past pathogen exposure could be identified by cataloging public T cell receptors. Among some 410 genotyped donors of the cohort, an average of about 220,000 unique TCR beta nucleotide sequences was sequenced per donor, of which roughly 17% were non-productive. The study combined high-throughput TCR immunosequencing, statistical association of individual TCRs with disease status, and machine learning to predict cytomegalovirus infection status. In addition to the first cohort of hundreds of subjects, a separate validation cohort of 130 or so different subjects was used. Because of strong linkage in the cohort, roughly five DR-DQ haplotypes were treated as single units for association and clustering. HLA typing included class I and class II loci at four-digit resolution. Rather than using new phenotypic data, the later analysis identified candidate immune exposures from TCR beta sequences and from how often those sequences occurred across donors. In a later genetic analysis, genome-wide SNP genotypes for about three fifths of the roughly 670 donors were used, and that subset was treated as a discovery cohort. An earlier analysis of several hundred of the donors applied high-throughput TCR beta sequencing to assess whether each TCR beta V gene segment acted as functional or pseudogenic. Summary of the overall study and its limitations: In a later genetic analysis, fewer N-insertions in productive TCRs were reported among donors in an Asian-associated ancestry cluster than the 666-donor mean. The study gave a list of under 200 TCR beta chains associated with cytomegalovirus. The authors suggested that the approach could potentially be generalized to other disease states and immunological phenotypes. An earlier analysis of 587 of the donors showed that most TCR beta V segments appeared in productive rearrangements either about 87% or about 30% of the time, which broadly matched IMGT annotations. While some public TCRs were present in many individuals, most TCR sequences turned up only very rarely across donors. Only TCR beta chains were sequenced in this cohort, and the absence of alpha or paired-chain data limited detectable features. When HLA alleles, especially DR and DQ, strongly co-occurred, TCR associations were difficult to assign to individual alleles. The presence/absence analyses assumed that sequencing depth was roughly uniform across donors, and that assumption may not be true. A few of the identified cytomegalovirus-associated TCR beta chains were confirmed in vitro to be specific for cytomegalovirus antigens. Cytomegalovirus status was reported to be diagnosed by the classifier with high specificity and sensitivity in both the original and validation cohorts. The earlier analysis of a few hundred of the donors excluded roughly 16 rarely observed V segments, including chromosome 9 orphons, because counts were too low. In a later analysis, the rate of TCR association differed among HLA loci, with DRB1 alleles having the most associated TCRs and HLA-C alleles having the fewest. In a later analysis, most CMV-associated TCR beta chains were found to appear HLA-restricted, with HLA associations seemingly driven largely by CMV exposure. A further reported finding was that TCR beta sequences accurately predicted the HLA-A and HLA-B alleles for most subjects in the first cohort. A later analysis associated approximately 17,000 TCR beta sequences with specific HLA alleles at a false discovery rate of 0.05. Correlated functional status among segregating V segments might reflect linkage disequilibrium, but an unknown experimental factor could not be ruled out. A cluster of highly shared sequence variants was judged likely to represent a technical artifact of the sequencing pipeline. In a later genetic analysis, a missense DCLRE1C variant was associated with V-gene and J-gene trimming of TCR beta chains, and the association was replicated in an independent cohort. In a later analysis, HLA-associated TCR beta chains were found to be more clonally expanded and to have lower generation probabilities than equally common non-associated chains. Because some donors lacked HLA typing at each locus, the association tests relied only on the typed subset. Several of the top co-occurrence clusters appeared to be linked to parvovirus B19, influenza, CMV and Epstein-Barr virus, according to a later analysis. The only immune exposure information available for the cohort was CMV serostatus.

In total, 500 to 700 healthy bone marrow donors made up the cohort. At the time of sampling, all cohort members were nominally healthy, though unrecorded immune exposures were likely present. The donor was CMV seropositive and was included in the group of 300 or so seropositive cohort members. Every donor gave a peripheral blood sample, and the peripheral blood mononuclear cells from that sample were used for TCR beta sequencing. The Qiagen DNeasy Blood Extraction Kit was used to extract genomic DNA from the blood cell samples. The sequencing input was PBMCs. The receptor's source is a woman between 18 and 30 years old in good health and CMV-seropositive.

The DNA is TGTGCCAGCAGCTATGGGACTAGCGGGGACCAAGAGACCCAGTACTTC. Translated, it gives CASSYGTSGDQETQYF. The rearranged chain carries TRBV7-9 and TRBJ2-5; the central 13 bases match TRBD2. Including the terminal cysteine and phenylalanine, the CDR3 comprises 16 residues. Of the read, only the CDR3 DNA is kept; its 48 bases are in frame from base 1. CDR1 and CDR2 were assigned from the germline V gene (reference sequence) as SEHNR and FQNEAQ. After removal of 4 bases from V and 0 bases from J, the junction retains 2 bases not matched to a gene.